Listed below are T cell receptor beta chains from one sample, sequenced in a study of OX40 agonist ivuxolimab in advanced cancers. Clones were sequenced by immunoSEQ multiplex PCR, and TCRdb holds only the in-frame ones, with some missing. The repertoire holds around 19,000 clones, 80% to 90% seen once, with approximately 60% in the top ten. Material: CD4+ or CD8+ T cells sorted from blood, obtained in a trial of the OX40 agonist ivuxolimab. Source of these receptors: an adult with an advanced solid tumor such as melanoma, head and neck, liver or kidney cancer. Each CDR3 is given with its conserved first and last residue. A D gene is named only where the DNA matches it firmly. A clone size is listed for some rows: how often the clone was seen (once, few, many), or a class if it is expanded.

j_call,clone_size,d_call,v_call,cdr3_nt,cdr3_aa
TRBJ2-7,.,.,TRBV19,TGTGCCAGTAGTATTTCGGGTTCCTCCTACTACGAGCAGTACTTC,CASSISGSSYYEQYF
TRBJ1-2,.,.,TRBV9,TGTGCCAGCAGCGTAGGGTGGGCAGGAGGATCTGGCTACACCTTC,CASSVGWAGGSGYTF
TRBJ2-7,.,.,TRBV7-6,TGTGCCAGCAGCGTAAACGCCGGACTCGGCTACGAGCAGTACTTC,CASSVNAGLGYEQYF
TRBJ2-1,.,TRBD2,TRBV15,TGTGCCACCAGCGTTCGACTAGCGGACTACAATGAGCAGTTCTTC,CATSVRLADYNEQFF
TRBJ2-3,few,.,TRBV7-9,TGTGCCAGCAGTGGTGAGGGCGGGGGCTCCACAGATACGCAGTATTTT,CASSGEGGGSTDTQYF
TRBJ2-3,.,.,TRBV9,TGTGCCAGCAGGGACAACAGAGGGGCAGATACGCAGTATTTT,CASRDNRGADTQYF
TRBJ2-7,.,TRBD2,TRBV10-2,TGCGCCAGCAGTTCTAGCGGCTACGAGCAGTACTTC,CASSSSGYEQYF
TRBJ2-2,.,.,TRBV4-1,TGCGCCAGCAGCCGAGAGGGCGGGGAGCTGTTTTTT,CASSREGGELFF
TRBJ1-2,.,.,TRBV2,TGTGCCAGCAGCTCCCCGGACGGTAACTATGGCTACACCTTC,CASSSPDGNYGYTF
TRBJ2-7,.,TRBD1,TRBV28,TGTGCCAGCACACAGGGGGCGTTCTACGAGCAGTACTTC,CASTQGAFYEQYF
TRBJ2-5,.,.,TRBV6-5,TGTGCCAGCAGTTACGCGGGACTCGTGGAGACCCAGTACTTC,CASSYAGLVETQYF
TRBJ1-1,few,.,TRBV14,TGTGCCAGCAGCCTGCTTGGTGGGACTGAAGCTTTCTTT,CASSLLGGTEAFF
TRBJ2-3,.,TRBD2,TRBV5-1,TGCGCCAGCAGCTTGGCGGTAGCGGGGGTGATGTTCACAGATACGCAGTATTTT,CASSLAVAGVMFTDTQYF
TRBJ2-7,.,TRBD1,TRBV14,TGTGCCAGCAGCGACCGGGACAGGTCCTACGAGCAGTACTTC,CASSDRDRSYEQYF
TRBJ1-2,.,.,TRBV11-2,TGTGCCAGCAGCTATCGGGCCTCCGGCTACACCTTC,CASSYRASGYTF
TRBJ2-7,.,TRBD1,TRBV16,TGTGCCAGCAGCCAACAGATGGGACAGAACTACGAGCAGTACTTC,CASSQQMGQNYEQYF
TRBJ1-2,.,TRBD1,TRBV5-4,TGTGCCAGCAGCTTCAAAGGGGGCGCGTCGGGAGGCTACACCTTC,CASSFKGGASGGYTF
TRBJ1-1,.,.,TRBV19,TGTGCCAGTAGTACCGAGCCGTATATCGGGAACACTGAAGCTTTCTTT,CASSTEPYIGNTEAFF
TRBJ2-1,.,TRBD1,TRBV19,TGTGCCAGTAGTGCAGACAGGGGCAATGAGCAGTTCTTC,CASSADRGNEQFF
TRBJ2-7,once,TRBD1,TRBV27,TGTGCCAGCAGTCCTACAGGGGGCTACGAGCAGTACTTC,CASSPTGGYEQYF
TRBJ2-7,once,.,TRBV11-2,TGTGCCAGCAGCTGGGGGAAATCCTACGAGCAGTACTTC,CASSWGKSYEQYF
TRBJ2-3,once,TRBD1,TRBV27,TGTGCCAGCAGTCCCCCACAGGGGAATACGCAGTATTTT,CASSPPQGNTQYF
TRBJ2-1,.,TRBD2,TRBV7-2,TGTGCCAGCAGCTTGGGACTAGCGGTATGGGAGCAGTTCTTC,CASSLGLAVWEQFF
TRBJ1-4,.,.,TRBV29-1,TGCAGCGTTGAGGACCCAGGGAGGGAAAAACTGTTTTTT,CSVEDPGREKLFF
TRBJ1-2,once,.,TRBV28,TGTGCCAGCAGTTTCGAAGGAGGGATTAACTATGGCTACACCTTC,CASSFEGGINYGYTF
TRBJ2-3,.,TRBD1,TRBV2,TGTGCCAGCAGTTCCCGGGACAGGGTAACAGATACGCAGTATTTT,CASSSRDRVTDTQYF
TRBJ2-1,.,.,TRBV6-5,TGTGCCAGCAGTTACTTTGGAATGGATGAGCAGTTCTTC,CASSYFGMDEQFF
TRBJ1-5,.,.,TRBV6-1,TGTGCCAGCAGTGAAGCGACGCGTGGGGGAATCGGCAATCAGCCCCAGCATTTT,CASSEATRGGIGNQPQHF
TRBJ1-2,.,TRBD1,TRBV6-1,TGTGCCAGCACCCCCTGGGGACAGGGTAACTATGGCTACACCTTC,CASTPWGQGNYGYTF
TRBJ2-7,.,TRBD2,TRBV7-6,TGTGCCAGCAGCCTAGGGACTAGCGGGAGCTACGAGCAGTACTTC,CASSLGTSGSYEQYF
TRBJ1-1,once,.,TRBV7-6,TGTGCCAGCAGCTTAGGGGGAGACACTGAAGCTTTCTTT,CASSLGGDTEAFF
TRBJ1-1,.,.,TRBV9,TGTGCCAGCAGCGTTGGCTTTACTACTGAAGCTTTCTTT,CASSVGFTTEAFF
TRBJ1-5,.,.,TRBV19,TGTGCCAGTACCCAAGCGGGGTTCGAGCAGCCCCAGCATTTT,CASTQAGFEQPQHF
TRBJ2-1,once,.,TRBV11-2,TGTGCCAGCAGCTCCCGTGAGAGCTCCTACAATGAGCAGTTCTTC,CASSSRESSYNEQFF
TRBJ2-5,.,.,TRBV29-1,TGCAGCGTTGAGGGCGAACAAGAGACCCAGTACTTC,CSVEGEQETQYF
TRBJ2-1,.,.,TRBV15,TGTGCCACCAGCAGAGACAGACCCAATGAGCAGTTCTTC,CATSRDRPNEQFF
TRBJ1-5,.,TRBD1,TRBV28,TGTGCCAGCAGTTCCCGGGACAGGGGACATCAGCCCCAGCATTTT,CASSSRDRGHQPQHF
TRBJ2-3,.,.,TRBV5-1,TGCGCCAGCAGCTTGGGGGACAACACAGATACGCAGTATTTT,CASSLGDNTDTQYF
TRBJ1-1,.,.,TRBV18,TGTGCCAGCTCACCACGTCGGGCTGAAGCTTTCTTT,CASSPRRAEAFF
TRBJ2-5,.,TRBD2,TRBV5-1,TGCGCCAGCAGCTTGGATCTAGCGGGAGGAGAGACCCAGTACTTC,CASSLDLAGGETQYF
TRBJ1-2,.,TRBD1,TRBV9,TGTGCCAGCAGCGTCCCGGACAGGGAATTCTTATTC,CASSVPDREFLF
TRBJ2-7,.,.,TRBV7-9,TGTGCCAGCAGCTTAGCGTGGGGAGGTTTAACCTACGAGCAGTACTTC,CASSLAWGGLTYEQYF
TRBJ1-2,few,.,TRBV13,TGTGCCAGCAGCTTAGGGCAGGATGGCTACACCTTC,CASSLGQDGYTF
TRBJ2-3,.,TRBD2,TRBV7-2,TGTGCCAGCAGCCCCCGACTAGCGGGGGGCCTGGTTACAGATACGCAGTATTTT,CASSPRLAGGLVTDTQYF
TRBJ2-7,few,TRBD2,TRBV9,TGTGCCAGCAGCGTAGGACTAGCGGGGGGATACGAGCAGTACTTC,CASSVGLAGGYEQYF
TRBJ2-1,.,TRBD2,TRBV11-3,TGTGCCAGCAGCTTAGGGCTAGCGGGACTATACAATGAGCAGTTCTTC,CASSLGLAGLYNEQFF
TRBJ1-3,.,.,TRBV5-4,TGTGCCAGCAGCTTGCGGGGGTCTGGAAACACCATATATTTT,CASSLRGSGNTIYF
TRBJ2-7,.,.,TRBV30,TGTGCCTGGAGTAGCAACGGGGGGCCCTACGAGCAGTACTTC,CAWSSNGGPYEQYF
TRBJ2-7,.,TRBD2,TRBV25-1,TGTGCCAGCAGTGAAGTCCTAGCGGGGGACTCCTACGAGCAGTACTTC,CASSEVLAGDSYEQYF